The 22 T cell receptor beta chains below all came from one sample that was sequenced in a study of beta chain features in type 1 diabetes. The study reverse transcribed the entire isolated RNA, so it sequenced expressed TCRB transcripts. Clones were sequenced by immunoSEQ multiplex PCR, and TCRdb holds only the in-frame ones, with some missing. The sample shows about 140,000 clones, approximately 9.8% of them seen only once. Material for sequencing was central memory CD4+ T cells from blood. All receptors derive from a woman in her thirties or forties in good health.

This clone has a count of ten or more. V usage is TRBV7-9 and J usage is TRBJ2-7; 8 bases match TRBD1. The CDR3 is 13 residues long. The trim removed 5 bases at V and 2 bases at J, leaving 2 bases unmatched. Germline loops: CDR1 SEHNR, CDR2 FQNEAQ (reference sequence). CDR3 coding DNA: TGTGCCAGCAGCCGGGACAGGCCCTACGAGCAGTACTTC. This translates into CASSRDRPYEQYF.

This clone was observed at least ten times. The chain combines TRBV5-4 with TRBJ1-2; no firm D call. V gave up 0 bases and J gave up 10 bases, with 7 bases separating them. Germline V gene sequence: CDR1 SGHNT, CDR2 YYREEE (reference sequence). The length of the CDR3 is 11 residues. The CDR3 sequence is CASSLARDYTF. CDR3 sequence (DNA): TGTGCCAGCAGCTTGGCGAGGGACTACACCTTC.

This sequence joins TRBV11-2 and TRBJ2-1; TRBD2 might be the D (7 bases). The CDR3 length is 15 residues. Trimming stripped 1 base from V and 4 bases from J, with 11 bases between. Germline loops: CDR1 SGHAT, CDR2 FQNNGV. This chain's CDR3 is CASSLAGGRYNEQFF. As DNA, the CDR3 is TGTGCCAGCAGCTTAGCCGGGGGGCGGTACAATGAGCAGTTCTTC.

In this sample, this clone turned up a few times. The V and J genes are TRBV5-1 and TRBJ1-1, with 10 bases identical to TRBD1. Germline assignment: CDR1 SGHRS and CDR2 YFSETQ. The CDR3 consists of 16 residues. Trimming cost V 4 bases and J 0 bases; bases outside gene matches: 6. This CDR3 is CASSTGQGGLNTEAFF. The CDR3 DNA is TGCGCCAGCAGCACAGGACAGGGGGGTTTGAACACTGAAGCTTTCTTT.

This clone has a handful of counts. J is TRBJ2-3 and V is TRBV5-5, with D possibly being TRBD2 (7 bases). CDR1 SGHKS and CDR2 YYEKEE come from the germline V gene (reference sequence). The CDR3 runs to 17 residues. Trimming removed 4 bases at V and 2 bases at J, with 20 bases between. CDR3 nucleotides: TGTGCCAGCAGCCCCGACACGGGGGGCCGCCCCACAGATACGCAGTATTTT. Its protein is CASSPDTGGRPTDTQYF.

J is TRBJ2-2 and V is TRBV7-2; D is unresolved. CDR1 and CDR2 from the germline V gene are SGHTA and FQGNSA. V was cut by 2 bases and J by 1 base, with 8 bases left in between. This CDR3 has 15 amino acids. CDR3 loop: CASSLIPQNTGELFF. Written as DNA, the CDR3 is TGTGCCAGCAGCTTAATCCCCCAGAACACCGGGGAGCTGTTTTTT.

This clone was seen only a few times. V and J are TRBV6-6 and TRBJ2-3; D might be TRBD1 (6 bases). The V gene lost 2 bases and the J gene lost 4 bases, with 13 bases spanning the gap. Per germline, CDR1 MNHNY and CDR2 SVGAGI (reference sequence). This CDR3 comprises 15 residues. CDR3 sequence (DNA): TGTGCCAGCAGTTACCAGGGGTTTAGGGCAGATACGCAGTATTTT. It specifies CASSYQGFRADTQYF.

This sequence joins TRBV6-1 and TRBJ1-2, with D possibly matching TRBD1 (6 bases). Trimming removed 4 bases from V and 6 bases from J, with 12 bases in between. CDR3 length: 13 amino acids. Germline V gene data show CDR1 as MNHNS and CDR2 as SASEGT. The CDR3: CASSVQGTDGYTF. The CDR3 bases are TGTGCCAGCAGTGTTCAGGGGACGGATGGCTACACCTTC.

This clone was found a few times. The rearrangement uses TRBV4-2 and TRBJ1-5, with 11 nucleotides matching TRBD1. The germline CDR1 and CDR2 sequences are LGHNA and YNFKEQ. The V segment lost 4 bases and the J segment 5 bases; nucleotides outside the gene matches: 1. The CDR3 has 14 residues. The CDR3 is CASSRGQGDQPQHF. DNA for the CDR3: TGTGCCAGCAGCCGGGGACAGGGGGATCAGCCCCAGCATTTT.

There are many counts of this clone. The chain is built from TRBV4-2 and TRBJ2-7; D remains unclear. Germline assignment: CDR1 LGHNA and CDR2 YNFKEQ. V lost 1 base and J 2 bases, leaving 3 bases between the germline ends. The CDR3 length is 12 residues. The CDR3 sequence is CASSQGPYEQYF. In nucleotides, the CDR3 is TGTGCCAGCAGCCAAGGGCCCTACGAGCAGTACTTC.

This clone appeared a few times. V gene TRBV9 combines with J gene TRBJ2-5; 9 bases are shared with TRBD1. This CDR3 comprises 15 residues. After removal of 6 bases from V and 1 base from J, the junction contained 7 bases not matched to a gene. The germline V gene encodes CDR1 SGDLS and CDR2 YYNGEE. Written as DNA, the CDR3 is TGTGCCAGCACTTCCGGGACAGGGCCCCAAGAGACCCAGTACTTC. Its translation: CASTSGTGPQETQYF.

This clone was detected a few times. This chain connects TRBV14 to TRBJ2-3, with TRBD1 as a possible D gene (6 bases). Per the germline V gene, CDR1 is SGHDN and CDR2 is FVKESK. V shed 1 base and J shed 6 bases, with 17 bases lying between them. This CDR3 has 16 amino acids. CDR3 sequence: CASSQGGTFLRDTQYF. The CDR3 DNA sequence: TGTGCCAGCAGCCAAGGGGGGACATTCCTCAGGGATACGCAGTATTTT.

J is TRBJ2-3 and V is TRBV7-9, with D possibly being TRBD2 (5 bases). Per the germline V gene, CDR1 is SEHNR and CDR2 is FQNEAQ (reference sequence). The V end lost 5 bases, the J end lost 1 base, and 16 bases lay between the germline ends. This CDR3 region has 16 residues. CDR3 in DNA: TGTGCCAGCAGCGCCGGGGTCTCGGTGGGCACAGATACGCAGTATTTT. Its translation: CASSAGVSVGTDTQYF.

This clone was seen a handful of times. J is TRBJ2-7 and V is TRBV5-1; a weak D match, TRBD1 (6 bases). V gave up 9 bases and J gave up 5 bases, with 15 bases separating them. In germline, CDR1 is SGHRS, CDR2 YFSETQ. CDR3 size: 12 residues. This CDR3 reads CATGVGFDEQYF. The CDR3 region has the DNA TGCGCCACAGGGGTAGGGTTTGACGAGCAGTACTTC.

Ten or more counts support this clone. The J gene is TRBJ1-1, the V gene TRBV29-1; D possibly corresponds to TRBD1 (6 bases). V shed 6 bases and J shed 1 base, with 12 bases lying between them. The CDR3 runs 13 residues. CDR1 is SQVTM, CDR2 ANQGSEA, per germline. In DNA, the CDR3 is TGCAGCGTCTCACTAGGGGGGAACACTGAAGCTTTCTTT. Translation gives CSVSLGGNTEAFF.

The chain combines TRBV11-2 with TRBJ2-3; TRBD2 is a possible D gene (6 bases). The germline gives CDR1 SGHAT, CDR2 FQNNGV. The CDR3 has 15 residues. Between the trimmed V and J ends, which lost 7 bases and 6 bases, there was a span of 20 bases. CDR3 sequence (DNA): TGTGCCAGCATCACGTTGGGGGGTCCTGTGGATACGCAGTATTTT. It encodes CASITLGGPVDTQYF.

This clone was recorded a few times. The chain joins TRBV25-1 to TRBJ1-2; D ambiguous. Looked up from germline, CDR1 is MGHDK and CDR2 is SYGVNS. The CDR3 sequence is 12 residues long. V shed 6 bases and J shed 0 bases, with 5 bases lying between them. CDR3 DNA sequence: TGTGCCAGCAGCCCCTCTAACTATGGCTACACCTTC. Protein: CASSPSNYGYTF.

In its sample, this clone was seen a few times. The junction departs from the called germline gene at one end, perhaps through a read error. This chain uses TRBV5-4 with TRBJ2-1; TRBD1 is a possible D gene (6 bases). From germline, CDR1 is SGHNT and CDR2 YYREEE (reference sequence). This CDR3 region has 12 residues. CDR3 bases: TGTGCCAGCAGCTTGGCTGACAGGAACAACCTCTTC. It translates to CASSLADRNNLF.

The J gene is TRBJ2-7, the V gene TRBV18, with 7 bases fitting TRBD2. The CDR3 totals 12 residues. J gave up 6 bases and V 6 bases, and 5 bases lay outside the gene matches. CDR1 is KGHSH, CDR2 LQKENI, per germline. The CDR3 sequence is CASSETSSEQYF. CDR3 bases: TGTGCCAGCTCCGAGACTAGCTCCGAGCAGTACTTC.

This sequence joins TRBV5-1 and TRBJ1-5; D ambiguous. Deletions cut 1 base from V and 3 bases from J, with 11 bases between. Looked up from germline, CDR1 is SGHRS and CDR2 is YFSETQ. The CDR3 is 15 amino acids. CDR3 DNA: TGCGCCAGCAGCTTGAACCCGGACTACAATCAGCCCCAGCATTTT. As protein: CASSLNPDYNQPQHF.

This sequence joins TRBV6-6 and TRBJ1-6; no definite D call. V shed 7 bases and J shed 9 bases, with 13 bases lying between them. Germline values: CDR1 MNHNY, CDR2 SVGAGI (reference sequence). CDR3 length equals 13 residues. The CDR3 DNA reads TGTGCCAGCATCGGGAGGGAACTTTCACCCCTCCACTTT. It encodes CASIGRELSPLHF.

The sample holds many counts of this clone. V is TRBV7-6 and J is TRBJ2-1; tentatively, D is TRBD2 (6 bases). Germline assignment: CDR1 SGHVS and CDR2 FNYEAQ. The CDR3 has 16 amino acids. The V end lost 0 bases, the J end lost 2 bases, and 11 bases lay between the germline ends. The CDR3 spells CASSLAEGMTYNEQFF. The CDR3 DNA sequence: TGTGCCAGCAGCTTAGCGGAGGGAATGACCTACAATGAGCAGTTCTTC.